Below, 23 T cell receptor beta chains from the same sample are listed, as sequenced in a study of regulatory dendritic cells for organ transplantation (dated by TCRdb to the late 2010s). The antigens for these receptors are not known. Library prep was done by the immunoSEQ multiplex PCR assay. TCRdb obtained this table from immuneACCESS and retained in-frame rearrangements with V and J assigned. These tables miss some clones; where compared with another copy, unresolved V genes account for less than half of the shortfall, and the remainder is unexplained. The sample includes about 10,000 clones, with less than 90% observed a single time. The ten largest clones add up to roughly 2.5% of the sample. Sorted T cell subsets were CFSE-labeled and co-cultured for roughly five days with allogeneic regulatory or mature dendritic cells at a 1:10 DC:T ratio. Source material: memory CD4+ T cells from blood cultured with dendritic cells. Reading the label with the study, this specimen's cell subset or site is: CD45RO+ memory T cells. The source is a human donor in good health.

The chain uses TRBV29-1 and TRBJ2-1; either TRBD1 or TRBD2 may supply D (6 bases each). The CDR3 contains 12 residues. Germline CDR1 reads SQVTM; CDR2 reads ANQGSEA. The V and J ends lost 8 bases and 5 bases respectively, with 13 bases between them. The CDR3 protein is CSWGADHNEQFF. CDR3 sequence (DNA): TGCAGCTGGGGGGCGGATCACAATGAGCAGTTCTTC.

The gene calls are TRBV7-2 and TRBJ2-4; 7 nucleotides agree with TRBD2. The germline gives CDR1 SGHTA, CDR2 FQGNSA. V shed 2 bases and J 2 bases; nucleotides not matched to a gene: 9. This CDR3 is built from 17 residues. The CDR3 spells CASSLRERGLSKNIQYF. CDR3 in DNA: TGTGCCAGCAGCTTACGGGAGCGGGGTTTGTCCAAAAACATTCAGTACTTC.

This chain connects TRBV5-6 to TRBJ1-6, with TRBD1 matching over 10 bases. The germline V gene has CDR1 SGHDT and CDR2 YYEEEE. J lost 4 bases, V lost 2 bases, and 9 bases had no gene match. The CDR3 has 18 residues. Written as DNA, the CDR3 is TGTGCCAGCAGCTTCTTCTCCGGGACAGGGGAATATAATTCACCCCTCCACTTT. This codes for CASSFFSGTGEYNSPLHF. Full variable domain (missing parts from reference TRBV5-6 and TRBJ1-6): DAGVTQSPTHLIKTRGQQVTLRCSPKSGHDTVSWYQQALGQGPQFIFQYYEEEERQRGNFPDRFSGHQFPNYSSELNVNALLLGDSALYLCASSFFSGTGEYNSPLHFGNGTRLTVT.

This chain links TRBV27 with TRBJ1-1; no clear D gene. The CDR3 is 17 amino acids. CDR1 and CDR2 from the germline V gene are MNHEY and SMNVEV (reference sequence). With 5 bases removed from V and 0 bases from J, the gap between germline ends came to 19 bases. CDR3 in amino acids: CASSPRAPMSMNTEAFF. CDR3 bases: TGTGCCAGCAGTCCGAGGGCCCCAATGAGCATGAACACTGAAGCTTTCTTT.

The chain joins TRBV6-5 to TRBJ2-5; no definite D call. TRBJ2-7 matches the DNA end more closely, so the J call is doubtful. CDR1 and CDR2 from the germline V gene are MNHEY and SVGAGI. The CDR3 has 15 amino acids. The CDR3 bases are TGTGCCAGCAGTTACAATGACTTACCCCGCTACGAGCAGTACTTC. Its translation: CASSYNDLPRYEQYF.

J is TRBJ2-2 and V is TRBV28; D assignment may be TRBD1 or TRBD2 (5 bases each). Germline lookup yields CDR1 MDHEN and CDR2 SYDVKM. V lost 3 bases, J lost 5 bases, and 28 bases lay in between. The CDR3 is made up of 20 amino acids. The CDR3 loop is CASSFSSGTYFIGRTGELFF. The CDR3 bases are TGTGCCAGCAGTTTCAGCTCCGGGACCTACTTTATAGGTCGGACCGGGGAGCTGTTTTTT.

The chain recombines TRBV2 with TRBJ1-5, with D perhaps matching TRBD1 (6 bases). CDR3 length: 14 residues. Germline CDR1 is SNHLY and CDR2 is FYNNEI. The germline V and J ends were trimmed by 5 bases and 3 bases, with 11 bases remaining between them. The CDR3 region is CASSLQGSNQPQHF. As DNA, the CDR3 is TGTGCCAGCAGTTTACAGGGATCCAATCAGCCCCAGCATTTT.

This chain connects TRBV2 to TRBJ1-1, with D perhaps TRBD1 (6 bases). Trimming removed 8 bases at V and 2 bases at J, with 12 bases between. The CDR3 consists of 13 residues. Germline CDR1 and CDR2: SNHLY and FYNNEI. The CDR3 is CASAGQINTEAFF. The CDR3 DNA reads TGTGCCAGCGCTGGACAGATTAACACTGAAGCTTTCTTT.

This chain uses TRBV7-2 with TRBJ1-2; 7 nucleotides align to TRBD1. This CDR3 spans 14 amino acids. Germline values: CDR1 SGHTA, CDR2 FQGNSA. V lost 3 bases to trimming and J lost 7 bases; unmatched junction nucleotides: 8. CDR3 residues: CASSLNTGELGYTF. The CDR3 DNA is TGTGCCAGCAGCTTGAATACAGGGGAGCTTGGCTACACCTTC.

This chain links TRBV29-1 with TRBJ1-4; TRBD1 agrees at 7 bases. Unmatched junction bases numbered 11, after V lost 8 bases and J lost 5 bases. Germline CDR1 is SQVTM and CDR2 is ANQGSEA. This CDR3 spans 14 amino acids. This CDR3 reads CSFRTGAANEKLFF. The CDR3 nucleotides are TGCAGCTTCAGGACAGGAGCGGCAAATGAAAAACTGTTTTTT. The variable domain in full, completed from reference TRBV29-1 and TRBJ1-4, reads SAVISQKPSRDICQRGTSLTIQCQVDSQVTMMFWYRQQPGQSLTLIATANQGSEATYESGFVIDKFPISRPNLTFSTLTVSNMSPEDSSIYLCSFRTGAANEKLFFGSGTQLSVL.

The chain is built from TRBV4-3 and TRBJ2-3, with 8 bases that match TRBD2. Looked up from germline, CDR1 is LGHNA and CDR2 is YSLEER. This CDR3 is built from 17 residues. V shed 0 bases and J 0 bases; nucleotides not matched to a gene: 5. The CDR3 region has the DNA TGCGCCAGCAGCCAAGATCACCGGGGGGGTAGCACAGATACGCAGTATTTT. Amino acid sequence: CASSQDHRGGSTDTQYF.

V usage is TRBV7-9 and J usage is TRBJ2-2, with TRBD1 matching 7 bases. The CDR3 is 16 residues long. The germline CDR1 and CDR2 sequences are SEHNR and FQNEAQ (reference sequence). V was clipped by 5 bases and J by 7 bases; unmatched bases: 13. The CDR3 bases are TGTGCCAGCAGCGGAACGACAGGGCCGGGTGGCGGGGAGCTGTTTTTT. Amino acid sequence: CASSGTTGPGGGELFF.

V and J are TRBV6-5 and TRBJ2-3; D call uncertain. Germline V gives CDR1 MNHEY, CDR2 SVGAGI. With 0 bases removed from V and 4 bases from J, the gap between germline ends came to 11 bases. The CDR3 runs 15 residues. The CDR3 bases are TGTGCCAGCAGTTACTCTGGCCCACGGGCAGATACGCAGTATTTT. Its protein is CASSYSGPRADTQYF.

A single count supports this clone. V usage is TRBV7-2 and J usage is TRBJ1-6; D not resolved. This CDR3 contains 14 residues. Per germline, CDR1 SGHTA and CDR2 FQGNSA. Trimming stripped 6 bases from V and 6 bases from J, with 12 bases between. CDR3 residues: CASRSRLSNSPLHF. CDR3 in DNA: TGTGCCAGCAGATCGCGGCTGTCTAATTCACCCCTCCACTTT.

This clone has only one observation. The V and J genes are TRBV7-8 and TRBJ1-6, with D perhaps TRBD1 (6 bases). Per germline, CDR1 SGHVS and CDR2 FQNEAQ. Trimming removed 5 bases from V and 10 bases from J, with 18 bases in between. The CDR3 sequence is 15 residues long. The DNA of the CDR3 is TGTGCCAGCAGCAGGACGGACAGTCCGGTCTCACCCCTCCACTTT. Translating it yields CASSRTDSPVSPLHF.

The chain couples TRBV10-2 to TRBJ1-1; possible D gene TRBD1, 6 bases. In germline, CDR1 is WSHSY, CDR2 SAAADI. V lost 5 bases and J lost 3, with 10 bases in between. The CDR3 runs 13 residues. CDR3 loop: CASSRRGDTEAFF. The CDR3 coding sequence is TGCGCCAGCAGTCGGAGGGGGGACACTGAAGCTTTCTTT.

The chain combines TRBV6-6 with TRBJ1-2; D may be TRBD1 (5 bases). Trimming cost V 6 bases and J 5 bases, with 13 bases left between them. Germline V gene sequence: CDR1 MNHNY, CDR2 SVGAGI (reference sequence). The CDR3 totals 13 residues. For the CDR3, the DNA is TGTGCCAGCAGCCTCGGGACGGAGTATGGCTACACCTTC. Its protein product is CASSLGTEYGYTF.

This clone was recorded only once. The rearrangement joins TRBV20-1 to TRBJ1-2, with 7 bases lining up with TRBD1. CDR1 and CDR2 from the germline V gene are DFQATT and SNEGSKA (reference sequence). The CDR3 extends over 11 amino acids. The V segment lost 6 bases and the J segment 12 bases; nucleotides outside the gene matches: 10. The CDR3 reads CSAEGQDHDTF. The CDR3 nucleotides read TGCAGTGCCGAAGGACAGGATCATGACACCTTC.

This sequence joins TRBV4-1 and TRBJ2-3, with TRBD2 matching 10 bases. The trim removed 0 bases at V and 1 base at J, leaving 1 base unmatched. The germline V gene has CDR1 MGHRA and CDR2 YSYEKL. This CDR3 spans 16 amino acids. The CDR3 nucleotides are TGCGCCAGCAGCCAAGAAACTAGCGGGGGCACAGATACGCAGTATTTT. Its protein is CASSQETSGGTDTQYF.

The genes are TRBV9 and TRBJ2-7; 9 bases line up with TRBD1. This CDR3 region has 16 residues. The junction had 9 bases not matched to a gene; V was cut back by 3 bases and J by 2 bases. Germline CDR1 reads SGDLS; CDR2 reads YYNGEE. CDR3 amino acids: CASSAEPGQGTYEQYF. DNA for the CDR3: TGTGCCAGCAGCGCTGAGCCGGGACAGGGAACCTACGAGCAGTACTTC.

The chain employs TRBV19 and TRBJ1-4, with D maybe TRBD1 (5 bases). The germline V and J ends were trimmed by 8 bases and 4 bases, with 14 bases remaining between them. Germline V CDR1 and CDR2: LNHDA, SQIVND (reference sequence). This CDR3 contains 14 residues. The CDR3 DNA reads TGTGCCAGTCGATTATTGGACAATAATGAAAAACTGTTTTTT. This sequence encodes CASRLLDNNEKLFF.

The chain employs TRBV5-4 and TRBJ1-2, with D possibly being TRBD1 (5 bases). The CDR3 runs 13 residues. Trimming took off 2 bases at V and 4 bases at J, with 9 bases between the two ends. Germline CDR1 reads SGHNT; CDR2 reads YYREEE (reference sequence). As DNA, the CDR3 is TGTGCCAGCAGCTTTCAGAGGGGCTATGGCTACACCTTC. Protein sequence: CASSFQRGYGYTF.

The rearrangement joins TRBV4-2 to TRBJ2-7; 8 bases match TRBD2. Germline V gives CDR1 LGHNA, CDR2 YNFKEQ. After removal of 8 bases from V and 6 bases from J, the junction contained 6 bases not matched to a gene. The CDR3 runs to 12 residues. The CDR3 DNA follows: TGTGCCAGCTCCGGGGGGGGCGCCGAGCAGTACTTC. This sequence encodes CASSGGGAEQYF.